The present entry profiles one TCR beta chain with its context. The authors' processing: Scientists estimated how many nucleated cells there were by amplifying reference gene primers. Clones were read by immunoSEQ multiplex PCR, and TCRdb kept only the in-frame ones, dropping some. The D gene and trimming were derived from the DNA, and the V and J assignments and clone size from that table. The top ten clones hold roughly 2.5% of a sample with fewer than 250,000 clones, about 90% of them seen once. V shed 7 bases and J 5 bases; nucleotides not matched to a gene: 6. The CDR3 is 13 amino acids. Germline CDR1 reads SQVTM; CDR2 reads ANQGSEA. The data originate from a study of blood T cell repertoires in COVID-19. Study details: Researchers got acute and convalescent COVID-19 samples from the United States, Italy and Spain. Nucleic acid was either cDNA or gDNA, and it came from T cells, B-cell-depleted T cells, or PBMCs.

Input material: peripheral blood. This receptor was obtained from an older woman with acute or convalescent COVID-19. The V call is TRBV29-1, the J call TRBJ2-3, with 10 bases matching TRBD1. CDR3 bases: TGCAGCGCCAGACAGGGGGCGGGAGATACGCAGTATTTT. This sequence encodes CSARQGAGDTQYF.